This TCR beta chain was obtained from a study of blood T cell repertoires in COVID-19. Study details: COVID-19 samples, acute and convalescent, were from the United States, Italy and Spain.

This clone was counted a single time. Only in-frame clones appear in the TCRdb table, and some are missing; sequencing was by immunoSEQ multiplex PCR. The sample lists 20,000 to 30,000 clones, 81% seen once, with more than 2% in the top ten. CDR3 length equals 12 residues. Germline CDR1 is ENHRY and CDR2 is SYGVKD. V was clipped by 7 bases and J by 1 base, with 7 bases between them. The genes are TRBV10-3 and TRBJ1-1, with no clear D. The source is a woman in her 70s with COVID-19, enrolled during active disease. Input material: peripheral blood. The CDR3 DNA sequence: TGTGCCATCACCCACGGGAACACTGAAGCTTTCTTT. Its translation: CAITHGNTEAFF.